Below, one T cell receptor beta chain is given with its context. Using immunoSEQ multiplex PCR, the repertoire was profiled, and TCRdb retains in-frame clones only, with some absent. The repertoire holds approximately 21,000 clones, with around 82% as singletons. CDR1 SGHNT and CDR2 YENEEA come from the germline V gene. The V gene lost 6 bases and the J gene lost 8 bases, with 23 bases spanning the gap. This CDR3 comprises 16 residues. This sample was included in a study of sequential checkpoint blockade in melanoma. Study at large: Patients were randomized 1:1 to nivolumab-then-ipilimumab or ipilimumab-then-nivolumab first-line.

Treatment described: randomized to nivolumab then ipilimumab (arm A) or the reverse (arm B). No patient had prior DNA-damaging chemotherapy. From thawed PBMCs, live CD3+CD8+ cells negative for CD19 and CD56 were sorted. The sequencing here drew on CD8+ T cells sorted from blood (inferred from file names), taken from a patient given nivolumab and ipilimumab in sequence. The rearrangement links TRBV11-3 to TRBJ2-1; TRBD2 is a possible D gene (7 bases). The clonotype comes from a human donor with melanoma. In DNA form, the CDR3 reads TGTGCCAGCAGTTTTCAGGGGACTAATGGTATGCATGAGCAGTTCTTC. This codes for CASSFQGTNGMHEQFF.